The rows below give T cell receptor beta chains drawn from one sample of a study of Graves' ophthalmopathy and Graves' hyperthyroidism. TCRdb re-derived calls from the multiplex PCR reads in MiXCR, one entry per CDR3 protein. The sample yields 340,000 or so distinct CDR3 sequences, roughly a sixth seen once. What was sequenced was peripheral blood. These receptors were collected from an adult man with Graves' ophthalmopathy. Each CDR3 is given with its conserved first and last residue. The order of the fields is V gene, D gene, J gene, clone size, CDR3 protein, CDR3 DNA. The D gene is left open where the match is weak. Clone sizes are given selectively: once, few, many, or a class where the clone is expanded.

V gene: TRBV4-2
D gene: NA
J gene: TRBJ2-5
clone size: many
CDR3 protein: CASSDWGRKETQYF
CDR3 DNA: TGTGCCAGCAGCGACTGGGGGCGTAAAGAGACCCAGTACTTC

V gene: TRBV18
D gene: NA
J gene: TRBJ2-5
clone size: many
CDR3 protein: CASSPRSAQTQETQYF
CDR3 DNA: TGTGCCAGCTCACCACGGAGCGCGCAAACACAAGAGACCCAGTACTTC

V gene: TRBV5-6
D gene: TRBD1
J gene: TRBJ2-5
clone size: many
CDR3 protein: CASSLGGQGARRSF
CDR3 DNA: TGTGCCAGCAGCTTGGGAGGACAGGGGGCCCGCCGCTCCTTC

V gene: TRBV4-2
D gene: TRBD1
J gene: TRBJ2-7
clone size: many
CDR3 protein: CASSQDTGTGRYEQCF
CDR3 DNA: TGTGCCAGCAGCCAAGATACCGGGACAGGGAGGTACGAGCAGTGCTTC

V gene: TRBV20-1
D gene: TRBD1
J gene: TRBJ2-6
clone size: many
CDR3 protein: CSARVGWDRYSGANVLTF
CDR3 DNA: TGCAGTGCTAGAGTCGGTTGGGACAGGTACTCTGGGGCCAACGTCCTGACTTTC

V gene: TRBV19
D gene: NA
J gene: TRBJ2-7
clone size: many
CDR3 protein: CASSITNRAYEQYF
CDR3 DNA: TGTGCCAGTAGTATTACGAACAGAGCCTACGAGCAGTACTTC

V gene: TRBV11-3
D gene: TRBD1
J gene: TRBJ1-1
clone size: many
CDR3 protein: CASSTTGTAKSDTEAFF
CDR3 DNA: TGTGCCAGCAGCACCACCGGGACAGCCAAGTCGGACACTGAAGCTTTCTTT

V gene: TRBV30
D gene: NA
J gene: TRBJ2-5
clone size: many
CDR3 protein: CAWSAGQQETQYF
CDR3 DNA: TGTGCCTGGAGCGCGGGGCAACAAGAGACCCAGTACTTC

V gene: TRBV30
D gene: NA
J gene: TRBJ1-1
clone size: many
CDR3 protein: CAWSAGRAAFF
CDR3 DNA: TGTGCCTGGAGTGCAGGGCGAGCAGCTTTCTTT

V gene: TRBV12-3/TRBV12-4
D gene: TRBD1
J gene: TRBJ1-1
clone size: many
CDR3 protein: CASSVDRGRTEAFF
CDR3 DNA: TGTGCCAGCAGTGTGGACAGGGGTAGGACTGAAGCTTTCTTT

V gene: TRBV6-1
D gene: TRBD2
J gene: TRBJ2-5
clone size: NA
CDR3 protein: CASSLLAGARGETQYF
CDR3 DNA: TGTGCCAGCAGCCTACTAGCGGGAGCGCGAGGGGAGACCCAGTACTTC

V gene: TRBV20-1
D gene: TRBD1
J gene: TRBJ1-6
clone size: many
CDR3 protein: CSARTGDGVLSPLHF
CDR3 DNA: TGCAGTGCTAGGACAGGGGACGGGGTCTTGTCACCCCTCCACTTT

V gene: TRBV6-5
D gene: TRBD1
J gene: TRBJ1-1
clone size: many
CDR3 protein: CASRTHRGGNTEAFF
CDR3 DNA: TGTGCCAGCAGGACCCACAGGGGAGGGAACACTGAAGCTTTCTTT

V gene: TRBV7-2
D gene: NA
J gene: TRBJ2-5
clone size: many
CDR3 protein: CASSLGLAMETQYF
CDR3 DNA: TGTGCCAGCAGCTTAGGTCTAGCGATGGAGACCCAGTACTTC

V gene: TRBV20-1
D gene: TRBD2
J gene: TRBJ2-5
clone size: many
CDR3 protein: CSCGGGGQETQYF
CDR3 DNA: TGCAGCTGCGGGGGGGGGGGTCAAGAGACCCAGTACTTC

V gene: TRBV6-5
D gene: TRBD2
J gene: TRBJ2-7
clone size: many
CDR3 protein: CASRTSGFSYEQYF
CDR3 DNA: TGTGCCAGCAGGACTAGCGGGTTCTCCTACGAGCAGTACTTC

V gene: TRBV5-1
D gene: NA
J gene: TRBJ1-1
clone size: many
CDR3 protein: CASSFGRGGTEAFF
CDR3 DNA: TGCGCCAGCAGCTTCGGTCGGGGGGGCACTGAAGCTTTCTTT

V gene: TRBV28
D gene: NA
J gene: TRBJ1-2
clone size: many
CDR3 protein: CASSFGQGAPPFCTF
CDR3 DNA: NA

V gene: TRBV7-8
D gene: TRBD1
J gene: TRBJ2-5
clone size: many
CDR3 protein: CASSWGQNYQETQYF
CDR3 DNA: TGTGCCAGCAGCTGGGGACAGAACTACCAAGAGACCCAGTACTTC

V gene: TRBV11-2
D gene: NA
J gene: TRBJ1-2
clone size: NA
CDR3 protein: CASSLFPIYGYTF
CDR3 DNA: TGTGCCAGCAGCTTATTCCCAATCTATGGCTACACCTTC

V gene: TRBV7-8
D gene: NA
J gene: TRBJ1-1
clone size: many
CDR3 protein: CASRSSAGANTEAFF
CDR3 DNA: TGTGCCAGCAGGTCTTCGGCAGGGGCGAACACTGAAGCTTTCTTT

V gene: TRBV5-1
D gene: TRBD1
J gene: TRBJ1-5
clone size: many
CDR3 protein: CASSLGDRANQPQHF
CDR3 DNA: TGCGCCAGCAGCTTGGGGGACAGGGCAAATCAGCCCCAGCATTTT

V gene: TRBV19
D gene: TRBD2
J gene: TRBJ2-7
clone size: many
CDR3 protein: CASSADLGTSLSYEQYF
CDR3 DNA: TGTGCCAGTAGTGCCGACCTCGGGACTAGCCTTTCCTACGAGCAGTACTTC

V gene: TRBV27
D gene: NA
J gene: TRBJ2-2
clone size: many
CDR3 protein: CASSFTLGTGELFF
CDR3 DNA: TGTGCCAGCAGTTTCACGCTTGGAACCGGGGAGCTGTTTTTT

V gene: TRBV13
D gene: NA
J gene: TRBJ2-4
clone size: many
CDR3 protein: CASSDTRTRDIQYF
CDR3 DNA: TGTGCCAGCAGCGACACCAGGACCCGGGACATTCAGTACTTC

V gene: TRBV25-1
D gene: TRBD1
J gene: TRBJ1-6
clone size: once
CDR3 protein: CASSEPDRGAQAGSPLHF
CDR3 DNA: TGTGCCAGCAGTGAGCCGGACAGGGGCGCCCAGGCAGGTTCACCCCTCCACTTT

V gene: TRBV15
D gene: NA
J gene: TRBJ2-5
clone size: many
CDR3 protein: CATRLEGQTETQYF
CDR3 DNA: TGTGCCACCAGACTGGAGGGGCAGACAGAGACCCAGTACTTC

V gene: TRBV19
D gene: NA
J gene: TRBJ2-2
clone size: many
CDR3 protein: CASSIRHRDTGELFF
CDR3 DNA: TGTGCCAGTAGTATAAGGCACCGGGACACCGGGGAGCTGTTTTTT

V gene: TRBV6-5
D gene: NA
J gene: TRBJ2-7
clone size: NA
CDR3 protein: CASSYSTSGWGEQYF
CDR3 DNA: TGTGCCAGCAGTTACTCGACATCTGGCTGGGGCGAGCAGTACTTC

V gene: TRBV7-2
D gene: NA
J gene: TRBJ1-1
clone size: many
CDR3 protein: CASSRGRVNTEAFF
CDR3 DNA: TGTGCCAGCAGCCGCGGGAGGGTGAACACTGAAGCTTTCTTT

V gene: TRBV6-5
D gene: NA
J gene: TRBJ1-1
clone size: many
CDR3 protein: CASWAGVGPTEAFF
CDR3 DNA: TGTGCCAGCTGGGCCGGGGTTGGGCCGACAGAGGCTTTCTTT

V gene: TRBV11-2
D gene: TRBD1
J gene: TRBJ1-6
clone size: many
CDR3 protein: CASSFTRDRNNSPLHF
CDR3 DNA: TGTGCCAGCAGCTTTACTCGGGACAGGAATAATTCACCCCTCCACTTT

V gene: TRBV30
D gene: NA
J gene: TRBJ2-6
clone size: many
CDR3 protein: CSWSVRHSGANVLTF
CDR3 DNA: TGTTCCTGGAGTGTACGACACTCTGGGGCCAACGTCCTGACTTTC

V gene: TRBV6-5
D gene: NA
J gene: TRBJ1-5
clone size: NA
CDR3 protein: CASSYRGPPQPQHF
CDR3 DNA: TGTGCCAGCAGTTACCGGGGGCCCCCTCAGCCCCAGCATTTT

V gene: TRBV30
D gene: NA
J gene: TRBJ1-2
clone size: many
CDR3 protein: CAWRRTVYGYTF
CDR3 DNA: TGTGCCTGGAGACGGACCGTTTATGGCTACACCTTC

V gene: TRBV3-1
D gene: NA
J gene: TRBJ2-7
clone size: many
CDR3 protein: CASSQDLVGTYEQYF
CDR3 DNA: TGTGCCAGCAGCCAAGATCTTGTAGGGACCTACGAGCAGTACTTC

V gene: TRBV12-3/TRBV12-4
D gene: TRBD1
J gene: TRBJ2-7
clone size: few
CDR3 protein: CASGSDRAYEQYF
CDR3 DNA: TGTGCCAGCGGATCGGACAGGGCCTACGAGCAGTACTTC

V gene: TRBV4-3
D gene: NA
J gene: TRBJ2-7
clone size: many
CDR3 protein: CASSQDPPGPSYEQYF
CDR3 DNA: TGCGCCAGCAGCCAAGATCCTCCGGGGCCATCCTACGAGCAGTACTTC

V gene: TRBV6-5
D gene: NA
J gene: TRBJ2-2
clone size: NA
CDR3 protein: CASSYDTGGELFF
CDR3 DNA: TGTGCCAGCAGTTACGATACAGGCGGGGAGCTGTTTTTT

V gene: TRBV7-2
D gene: TRBD1
J gene: TRBJ2-7
clone size: many
CDR3 protein: CASSLQGQEPYEQYF
CDR3 DNA: TGTGCCAGCAGCTTACAGGGACAGGAACCCTACGAGCAGTACTTC

V gene: TRBV19
D gene: TRBD1
J gene: TRBJ1-1
clone size: few
CDR3 protein: CASSTGGYIEAFF
CDR3 DNA: TGTGCCAGTAGTACAGGGGGGTATATTGAAGCTTTCTTT

V gene: TRBV28
D gene: NA
J gene: TRBJ2-5
clone size: many
CDR3 protein: CASSSVLGGRGQETQYF
CDR3 DNA: TGTGCCAGCAGTAGCGTTTTGGGGGGGAGGGGGCAAGAGACCCAGTACTTC

V gene: TRBV12-3/TRBV12-4
D gene: TRBD1
J gene: TRBJ1-1
clone size: many
CDR3 protein: CASSRSTGVNTEAFF
CDR3 DNA: TGTGCCAGCAGTCGCTCGACAGGGGTGAACACTGAAGCTTTCTTT

V gene: TRBV5-1
D gene: NA
J gene: TRBJ1-1
clone size: many
CDR3 protein: CASSLEGRGNTEAFF
CDR3 DNA: TGCGCCAGCAGCTTGGAGGGGCGGGGAAACACTGAAGCTTTCTTT